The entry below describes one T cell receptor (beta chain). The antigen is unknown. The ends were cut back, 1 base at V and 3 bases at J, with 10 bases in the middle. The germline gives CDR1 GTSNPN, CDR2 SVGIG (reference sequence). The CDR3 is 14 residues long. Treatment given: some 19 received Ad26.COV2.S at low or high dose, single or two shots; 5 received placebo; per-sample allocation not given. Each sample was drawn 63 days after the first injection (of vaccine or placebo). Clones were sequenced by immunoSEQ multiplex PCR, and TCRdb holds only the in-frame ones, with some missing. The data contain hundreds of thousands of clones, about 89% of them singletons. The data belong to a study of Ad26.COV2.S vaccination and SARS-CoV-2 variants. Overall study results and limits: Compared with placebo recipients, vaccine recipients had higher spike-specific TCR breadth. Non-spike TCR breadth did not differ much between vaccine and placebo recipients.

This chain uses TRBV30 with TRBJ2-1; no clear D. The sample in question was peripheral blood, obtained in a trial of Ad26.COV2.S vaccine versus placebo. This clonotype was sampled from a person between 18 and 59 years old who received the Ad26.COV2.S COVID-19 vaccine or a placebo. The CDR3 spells CAWSGGVGYNEQFF. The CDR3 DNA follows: TGTGCCTGGAGTGGTGGGGTGGGCTACAATGAGCAGTTCTTC.